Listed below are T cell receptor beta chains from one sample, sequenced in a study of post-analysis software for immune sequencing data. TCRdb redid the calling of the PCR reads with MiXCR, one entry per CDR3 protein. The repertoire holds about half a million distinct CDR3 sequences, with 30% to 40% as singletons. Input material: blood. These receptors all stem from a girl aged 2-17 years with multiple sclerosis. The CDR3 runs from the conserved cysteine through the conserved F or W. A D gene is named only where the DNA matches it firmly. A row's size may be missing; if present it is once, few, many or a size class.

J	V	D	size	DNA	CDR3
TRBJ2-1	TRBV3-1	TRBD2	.	TGTGCCAGCAGCCAAGACTGGCTAGCGGGCTACAATGAGCAGTTCTTC	CASSQDWLAGYNEQFF
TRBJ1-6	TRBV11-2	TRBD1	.	TGTGCCAGCAGCTTACTCGACAGGGTCGGGGATTCACCCCTCCACTTT	CASSLLDRVGDSPLHF
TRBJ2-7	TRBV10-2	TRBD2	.	TGCGCCAGCAGTGAGGTCCGGGGGGGCGAGCAGTACTTC	CASSEVRGGEQYF
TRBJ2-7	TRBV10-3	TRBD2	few	TGTGCCATCAGTGAGTCGGGAGGGACGGGGGAGCAGTACTTC	CAISESGGTGEQYF
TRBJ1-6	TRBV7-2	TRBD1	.	TGTGCCAGCACCCAGACAGGGGGTTCACCCCTCCACTTT	CASTQTGGSPLHF
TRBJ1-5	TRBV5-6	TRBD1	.	TGTGCCAGCAGCTTCGGACAGGGGGACCAGCCCCAGCATTTT	CASSFGQGDQPQHF
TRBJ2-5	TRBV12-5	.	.	TGTGCTTCCCGCGCCGGGCTCCAAGAGACCCAGTACTTC	CASRAGLQETQYF
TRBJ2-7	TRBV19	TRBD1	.	TGTGCCAGTAGTTACCGGGACAGGACCCCCTACGAGCAGTACTTC	CASSYRDRTPYEQYF
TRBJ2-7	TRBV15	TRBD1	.	TGTGCCACCAGCACCTGGACAGGGGTCTACGAGCAGTACTTC	CATSTWTGVYEQYF
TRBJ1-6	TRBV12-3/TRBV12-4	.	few	TGTGCCAGCAGTTTTACCGGGTACAATTCGCCCCTCCACTTT	CASSFTGYNSPLHF
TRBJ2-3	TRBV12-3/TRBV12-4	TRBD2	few	TGTGCCAGCAGTCCGACTAGCGGGGTAGCAGATACGCAGTATTTT	CASSPTSGVADTQYF
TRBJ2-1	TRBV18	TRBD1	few	TGTGCCAGCTCACGCGGGACAGGGAGGAATGAGCAGTTCTTC	CASSRGTGRNEQFF
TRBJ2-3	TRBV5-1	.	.	TGCGCCAGCAGCGTGTTAGCGAGGGGTAGCGCAGATACGCAGTATTTT	CASSVLARGSADTQYF
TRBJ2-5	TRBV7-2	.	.	TGTGCCAGCAGCGGGACTTTCCAAGAGACCCAGTACTTC	CASSGTFQETQYF
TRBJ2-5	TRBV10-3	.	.	TGTGCCATCTCTAAATCAAGGGGCGAAGAGACCCAGTACTTC	CAISKSRGEETQYF
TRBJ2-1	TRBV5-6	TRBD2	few	TGTGCCAGCAGCTTGGAACGGGGGGTAAGCTACAATGAGCAGTTCTTC	CASSLERGVSYNEQFF
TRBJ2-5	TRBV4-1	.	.	TGCGCCAGCAGCCAAGTGAGGCTATCCCTAGAGACCCAGTACTTC	CASSQVRLSLETQYF
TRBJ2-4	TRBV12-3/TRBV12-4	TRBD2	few	TGTGCCGTTGGGGCGGGGGGACTTTTAGCCAAAAACATTCAGTACTTC	CAVGAGGLLAKNIQYF